The 30 T cell receptor beta chains below all came from one sample that was sequenced in a study of early T cells in non-severe SARS-CoV-2 infection. In TCRdb, the 5' RACE reads were re-called with MiXCR into one record per CDR3 protein. The sample carries tens of thousands of distinct CDR3 sequences, around 5.4% recorded once. The sequencing sample was made of whole blood. The receptors stem from an adult who was a healthcare worker with PCR-confirmed SARS-CoV-2 infection or an uninfected control (not recorded which).

A few counts support this clonotype. Here the CDR3 reads CASSLRQGATGELFF. For the CDR3, the DNA is TGTGCCAGCAGTTTACGGCAGGGGGCGACCGGGGAGCTGTTTTTT. The chain combines TRBV12-3 or TRBV12-4 with TRBJ2-2; 8 bases align to TRBD1. J was trimmed by 5 bases and V by 2 bases; bases with no gene match: 4. CDR3 length equals 15 residues.

This clonotype was picked up a small number of times. This rearrangement joins TRBV29-1 to TRBJ1-2; 7 bases map to TRBD1. The V segment lost 6 bases and the J segment 4 bases; nucleotides outside the gene matches: 8. The CDR3 sequence is 13 residues long. Looked up from germline, CDR1 is SQVTM and CDR2 is ANQGSEA. CDR3 loop: CSVGTARGYGYTF. CDR3 bases: TGCAGCGTCGGGACAGCCCGTGGCTATGGCTACACCTTC.

This clonotype was counted between two and nine times. The chain carries TRBV10-1 and TRBJ1-1; a possible D gene is TRBD1 (6 bases). Germline loops: CDR1 WNHNN, CDR2 SYGVQD (reference sequence). The V end lost 6 bases, the J end lost 7 bases, and 15 bases lay between the germline ends. The CDR3 totals 13 residues. CDR3 in DNA: TGCGCCAGCAGGCCGGACAGTCAAATTGAAGCTTTCTTT. Residues: CASRPDSQIEAFF.

For this clonotype: A read error may be the cause here, since a much bigger clone is one base away. The V and J genes are TRBV20-1 and TRBJ2-7; TRBD2 matches 8 bases. V lost 5 bases, J lost 5 bases, and 8 bases stayed unmatched. CDR3 size: 13 residues. CDR1 and CDR2 from the germline V gene are DFQATT and SNEGSKA (reference sequence). The CDR3 DNA follows: TGCAGTGCTGGGGGACCAGCGGGAGACGAGCAGTACTTC. Its protein is CSAGGPAGDEQYF.

This clonotype was counted ten times or more. The chain joins TRBV30 to TRBJ2-1, with no clear D. CDR3 size: 12 residues. The germline V and J ends were trimmed by 1 base and 2 bases, with 3 bases remaining between them. Germline lookup yields CDR1 GTSNPN and CDR2 SVGIG (reference sequence). Here the CDR3 DNA reads TGTGCCTGGAGTGCTGCCTACAATGAGCAGTTCTTC. This sequence encodes CAWSAAYNEQFF.

This clonotype was seen many times. The genes are TRBV7-9 and TRBJ1-4; D not certain. Per germline, CDR1 SEHNR and CDR2 FQNEAQ (reference sequence). This CDR3 contains 14 residues. V was clipped by 1 base and J by 8 bases, with 11 bases between them. CDR3 bases: TGTGCCAGCAGCTTAGGAGGAGACGACGAAAAACTGTTTTTT. Protein product: CASSLGGDDEKLFF.

In its sample, this clonotype ranks as medium-sized (0.01 to 0.1%). The genes are TRBV4-3 and TRBJ1-6; the D is unclear. Between the trimmed V and J ends, which lost 1 base and 8 bases, there was a span of 6 bases. CDR1 is LGHNA and CDR2 is YSLEER in the germline V gene. The CDR3 totals 13 residues. Written as DNA, the CDR3 is TGCGCCAGCAGCCAAGTTGAGGATTCACCCCTCCACTTT. Protein product: CASSQVEDSPLHF.

This clonotype showed up many times. The chain joins TRBV10-2 to TRBJ2-3, with 13 bases matching TRBD2. Germline CDR1 reads WSHSY; CDR2 reads SAAADI. CDR3 length: 15 residues. Trimming took 4 bases from V and 3 from J; bases not matched to a gene: 1. CDR3 DNA: TGCGCCAGCAGTGGGACTAGCGGGAGAACAGATACGCAGTATTTT. Residues: CASSGTSGRTDTQYF.

This clonotype was seen many times. The genes are TRBV4-2 and TRBJ2-3; D unresolved. The CDR3 extends over 12 amino acids. V was trimmed by 4 bases and J by 2 bases, leaving 4 bases between them. Germline lookup yields CDR1 LGHNA and CDR2 YNFKEQ. DNA for the CDR3: TGTGCCAGCAGCCCAGCCACAGATACGCAGTATTTT. The encoded protein is CASSPATDTQYF.

This clonotype has ten or more counts. The chain links TRBV27 to TRBJ1-1, with 8 bases lining up with TRBD1. The J segment lost 9 bases and the V segment lost 6 bases, leaving 6 bases of the junction unmatched. The germline V gene has CDR1 MNHEY and CDR2 SMNVEV (reference sequence). There are 12 residues in the CDR3. The CDR3 DNA follows: TGTGCCAGCAGCAAGGACAGGGTAAAAGCTTTCTTT. Translated: CASSKDRVKAFF.

This clonotype was observed many times. J is TRBJ2-3 and V is TRBV20-1; 9 positions agree with TRBD2. The germline CDR1 and CDR2 sequences are DFQATT and SNEGSKA (reference sequence). The V gene end was trimmed by 4 bases and the J gene end by 5 bases; junction bases not matched to a gene: 13. The CDR3 covers 16 residues. The CDR3 here is CSANSPGLAPQDTQYF. DNA for the CDR3: TGCAGTGCTAACTCACCGGGACTAGCTCCGCAAGATACGCAGTATTTT.

This clonotype was recorded many times. V is TRBV19 and J is TRBJ2-3, with TRBD1 identical over 8 bases. The junction had 12 bases not matched to a gene; V was cut back by 5 bases and J by 2 bases. The CDR3 is 17 residues long. Germline CDR1 LNHDA, CDR2 SQIVND (reference sequence). CDR3 coding DNA: TGTGCCAGTAGTGGACCCCCCGGGACAGGCCTCACAGATACGCAGTATTTT. As protein: CASSGPPGTGLTDTQYF. Full variable domain (rest looked up from reference TRBV19 and TRBJ2-3): DGGITQSPKYLFRKEGQNVTLSCEQNLNHDAMYWYRQDPGQGLRLIYYSQIVNDFQKGDIAEGYSVSREKKESFPLTVTSAQKNPTAFYLCASSGPPGTGLTDTQYFGPGTRLTVL.

This clonotype was counted at least ten times. V usage is TRBV20-1 and J usage is TRBJ1-2; perhaps TRBD1 as D (5 bases). The CDR3 consists of 13 residues. Germline values: CDR1 DFQATT, CDR2 SNEGSKA (reference sequence). The V end lost 5 bases, the J end lost 0 bases, and 10 bases lay between the germline ends. The chain's CDR3 is CSAQDSANYGYTF. In nucleotides, the CDR3 is TGCAGTGCTCAAGACAGTGCTAACTATGGCTACACCTTC.

This clonotype has at least ten counts. The chain links TRBV28 to TRBJ2-2; TRBD1 matches 9 bases. The CDR3 is made up of 15 amino acids. Germline-derived CDR1 and CDR2 are MDHEN and SYDVKM. V was pared by 9 bases and J by 6 bases, with 11 bases of the junction left unmatched. The CDR3 spells CASNSGTGWAGELFF. The CDR3, as DNA: TGTGCCAGTAACTCCGGGACAGGGTGGGCCGGGGAGCTGTTTTTT.

This clonotype was seen many times. This chain uses TRBV28 with TRBJ1-4; a weak D match, TRBD1 (6 bases). The length of the CDR3 is 14 residues. V shed 6 bases and J shed 9 bases, with 17 bases lying between them. CDR1 and CDR2 from the germline V gene are MDHEN and SYDVKM. The CDR3 here is CASRNRQVEKKLFF. CDR3 nucleotides: TGTGCCAGCAGGAATAGACAGGTGGAGAAAAAACTGTTTTTT. Filled out from reference TRBV28 and TRBJ1-4, the complete variable domain reads DVKVTQSSRYLVKRTGEKVFLECVQDMDHENMFWYRQDPGLGLRLIYFSYDVKMKEKGDIPEGYSVSREKKERFSLILESASTNQTSMYLCASRNRQVEKKLFFGSGTQLSVL.

This clonotype was counted a few times. The chain joins TRBV12-3 or TRBV12-4 to TRBJ1-1; D unresolved. The V end was cut by 6 bases, the J end by 11 bases, with 16 bases between. There are 12 residues in the CDR3. This CDR3 is CASRPGNLLAFF. CDR3 DNA sequence: TGTGCCAGCAGACCGGGAAACTTACTCGCTTTCTTT.

This clonotype was picked up many times. This rearrangement joins TRBV5-1 to TRBJ2-5; D is uncertain. The V end lost 4 bases, the J end lost 7 bases, and 14 bases lay between the germline ends. CDR1 is SGHRS, CDR2 YFSETQ, per germline. There are 13 residues in the CDR3. The CDR3, as DNA: TGCGCCAGCAGCCTGGCCTTTTTTGGGACCCAGTACTTC. Amino acids: CASSLAFFGTQYF.

The sample holds a few counts of this clonotype. J is TRBJ1-5 and V is TRBV28; D possibly corresponds to TRBD1 (5 bases). V lost 6 bases, J lost 4 bases, and 10 bases lay in between. CDR1 and CDR2 from the germline V gene are MDHEN and SYDVKM. The CDR3 sequence is 13 residues long. CDR3 sequence (DNA): TGTGCCAGCAGACGGGACCCAAATCAGCCCCAGCATTTT. Its protein is CASRRDPNQPQHF.

This clonotype came up many times. The chain links TRBV5-1 to TRBJ1-3, with D uncertain. Per germline, CDR1 SGHRS and CDR2 YFSETQ. The CDR3 extends over 17 amino acids. Trimming took 1 base from V and 0 from J, leaving 14 bases between them. The CDR3 reads CASSLRSPPNSGNTIYF. The CDR3 DNA reads TGCGCCAGCAGCTTGCGGTCGCCGCCAAACTCTGGAAACACCATATATTTT.

This clonotype was seen more than once but under ten times. Being one base from a much bigger clone, this may be a read error. This chain joins TRBV10-3 and TRBJ2-7; D gene unclear. This CDR3 is 11 amino acids long. Looked up from germline, CDR1 is ENHRY and CDR2 is SYGVKD. This CDR3 reads CAFSDLYEQYF. The CDR3 bases are TGTGCCTTCAGTGACCTTTACGAGCAGTACTTC.

The sample holds many counts of this clonotype. CDR3 sequence (DNA): TGTGCCACCAGTGATTCCGGACAGGGGCCGGGCAATGAGCAGTTCTTC. Its translation is CATSDSGQGPGNEQFF. The genes are TRBV24-1 and TRBJ2-1, with 9 nucleotides matching TRBD1. V trimming: 2 bases; J trimming: 6 bases; junction bases outside the gene matches: 7. Germline V lookup: CDR1 KGHDR, CDR2 SFDVKD. This CDR3 is built from 16 residues.

This clonotype was detected a few times. This rearrangement joins TRBV20-1 to TRBJ2-7, with D possibly TRBD2 on 6 matching bases. Per germline, CDR1 DFQATT and CDR2 SNEGSKA (reference sequence). The V and J ends lost 3 bases and 4 bases respectively, with 19 bases between them. The CDR3 totals 15 residues. The CDR3 DNA is TGCAGTGCTAGTCCCGCCGGTAGCGGAGGTTACGAGCAGTACTTC. It encodes CSASPAGSGGYEQYF.

This clonotype was detected ten times or more. The V gene is TRBV28, the J gene TRBJ2-1; 12 nucleotides line up with TRBD2. Germline V gene data show CDR1 as MDHEN and CDR2 as SYDVKM. V shed 10 bases and J 6 bases; nucleotides not matched to a gene: 7. The CDR3 contains 14 residues. This chain's CDR3 is CATMTSGSFNEQFF. The CDR3 nucleotides are TGTGCCACCATGACTAGCGGGAGTTTCAATGAGCAGTTCTTC.

Points on this clonotype: This may be a read error: a much more frequent sequence differs by one nucleotide. The chain uses TRBV15 and TRBJ2-5, with 8 bases fitting TRBD1. This CDR3 comprises 14 residues. Germline lookup yields CDR1 LNHNV and CDR2 YYDKDF (reference sequence). V was pared by 6 bases and J by 4 bases, with 7 bases of the junction left unmatched. CDR3 DNA sequence: TGTGCCACCAGTCAGGACAGGGCCCCAGAGACCCAGTACTTC. Translated, it gives CATSQDRAPETQYF.

This clonotype came up many times. V is TRBV4-1 and J is TRBJ2-5; D perhaps matches TRBD2 (5 bases). V lost 0 bases and J lost 4, with 9 bases in between. Germline V gene sequence: CDR1 MGHRA, CDR2 YSYEKL. The CDR3 is made up of 14 amino acids. CDR3 sequence reads: CASSQDLAGETQYF. CDR3 DNA: TGCGCCAGCAGCCAAGACTTGGCGGGAGAGACCCAGTACTTC.

This clonotype was counted at least ten times. This rearrangement joins TRBV6-5 to TRBJ2-5, with D maybe TRBD2 (7 bases). The CDR3 covers 15 residues. Per germline, CDR1 MNHEY and CDR2 SVGAGI. The V end lost 7 bases, the J end lost 3 bases, and 18 bases lay between the germline ends. CDR3 protein: CASKRWGGPKETQYF. Written as DNA, the CDR3 is TGTGCCAGCAAAAGATGGGGGGGCCCTAAAGAGACCCAGTACTTC.

This chain uses TRBV19 with TRBJ2-5, with D possibly TRBD2 on 5 matching bases. Germline V gene lookup returns CDR1 LNHDA and CDR2 SQIVND (reference sequence). CDR3 size: 15 residues. V was pared by 5 bases and J by 10 bases, with 23 bases between. The CDR3: CASSSLAGTPSNQYF. The CDR3, as DNA: TGTGCCAGTAGTTCCCTGGCGGGCACACCAAGTAACCAGTACTTC.

This clonotype showed up many times. The rearrangement uses TRBV13 and TRBJ2-7; TRBD2 matches 10 bases. The germline CDR1 and CDR2 sequences are PRHDT and FYEKMQ (reference sequence). Germline trimming cut 3 bases from V and 6 bases from J; bases unmatched to any gene: 8. The length of the CDR3 is 15 residues. The CDR3 sequence is CASSFFRSGRSEQYF. CDR3 coding DNA: TGTGCCAGCAGCTTTTTCCGTAGCGGGAGGAGCGAGCAGTACTTC.

The chain uses TRBV12-3 or TRBV12-4 and TRBJ2-2, with 7 bases lining up with TRBD2. V shed 2 bases, J shed 0 bases, and the junction held 3 bases outside the gene matches. CDR3 length: 16 residues. The CDR3: CASSLPAGANTGELFF. In DNA, the CDR3 is TGTGCCAGCAGTTTACCGGCGGGGGCGAACACCGGGGAGCTGTTTTTT.

This clonotype has at least ten counts. This sequence joins TRBV6-4 and TRBJ2-3; D call uncertain. The CDR3 has 12 amino acids. Trimming removed 6 bases at V and 2 bases at J, with 6 bases between. From germline, CDR1 is MRHNA and CDR2 SNTAGT. Written as DNA, the CDR3 is TGTGCCAGCAGGGGGTTCACAGATACGCAGTATTTT. It specifies CASRGFTDTQYF.